The present T cell receptor beta chain was sequenced within a study of blood T cell repertoires in COVID-19. Assay: immunoSEQ multiplex PCR; the TCRdb copy retains only in-frame clones and omits some. The sample lists over 250,000 clones; roughly 87% were seen once. In assigning cohorts, the study relied on participant-reported clinical history. Germline trimming cut 0 bases from V and 3 bases from J; bases unmatched to any gene: 5. There are 17 residues in the CDR3. The germline V gene encodes CDR1 SGHRS and CDR2 YFSETQ. Sequenced material: PBMCs or T cells enriched from blood (not recorded which). The chain links TRBV5-1 to TRBJ2-2; 10 bases are a match to TRBD2. This TCR was recovered from a woman in her late teens or twenties who had recovered from COVID-19. CDR3 in amino acids: CASSLDPLAGDTGELFF. Here the CDR3 DNA reads TGCGCCAGCAGCTTGGACCCTCTAGCGGGAGACACCGGGGAGCTGTTTTTT.